This T cell receptor beta chain was sequenced in a study of shared clonotypes between healthy human individuals (dated by TCRdb to about 2020). For the wider study: A couple of women and three men aged 18 to 49 years were included in the cohort. For each donor, three plates each were used for CD4 naive and CD4 memory, two plates were used for CD8 naive, and one plate was used for CD8 memory. Blood TCR repertoires of about five healthy adults were deeply sequenced to estimate repertoire size and the extent of clonotype sharing between individuals. To increase sequencing depth and limit assay-specific biases, different laboratories used diverse techniques to prepare libraries and sequence TCR repertoires. Per donor, leukapheresis produced somewhere between about 0.9 and 9.5 billion PBMCs. Paper-wide results and their limitations: Clonotypes shared by all four sorted-subset donors showed higher generation probabilities than non-shared clonotypes. Pairwise subsampling led to the expectation that sequencing depth would affect the degree of clonotype sharing among donors. Because the study included a small number of donors, the genetic and exposure-history diversity represented was limited. Estimated clonotype richness was generally larger for naive than for memory subsets. Sampling was restricted to blood, and TCR repertoires in tissue are likely to differ from TCR repertoires in blood. Incomplete sequencing was indicated by rarefaction of sorted-subset datasets, despite the large sequencing depth. When a few donors were compared, the shared fraction of clonotypes was about 5% for naive CD4, over 3% for naive CD8, more than 2% for memory CD4, and about 0.36% for memory CD8.

CDR1 ENHRY and CDR2 SYGVKD were looked up in the germline V gene. CDR3 length: 14 amino acids, cysteine to phenylalanine. Solely the CDR3 DNA is kept, with 42 bases framed from the first base. Relative to germline, V is 4 bases shorter and J is 0 bases shorter, with 10 bases between their ends. The donors were healthy, HIV-negative adults with no recently reported acute infections or vaccinations. All donors were Caucasian adults living in Nashville, Tennessee, USA. CD4+ T cells were enriched by magnetic negative selection, after which naive cells were positively selected on CD45RA and the negative fraction was taken as the memory subset. Blood was obtained by leukapheresis, after which PBMCs were separated by Ficoll-Histopaque density gradient centrifugation and cryopreserved in liquid nitrogen vapor phase. Purity and quantity of every magnetically sorted T cell population were checked by analytical flow cytometry. Genomic DNA was isolated from every sorted fraction and measured by UV absorbance on a Nanodrop 2000c.

In its sample, this clone was seen once. Its specific antigen is unknown. Per-base quality was not reported, and no clone a single base away is much larger than it. Using the deep immunoSEQ assay, TCR CDR3 regions were amplified from genomic DNA by multiplex PCR. For each cell subset, the extracted genomic DNA was distributed evenly across all wells of several immunoSEQ 96-well plates, and each plate served as one replicate. Each replicate PCR for sorted subsets received about 200 ng genomic DNA, equal to around 32,000 T cell genomes. Purified libraries were quantified with a Qubit 3.0 fluorometer, sized on a Bioanalyzer 2100, and re-quantified with the KAPA Library Quantification kit. Every immunoSEQ 96-well plate was sequenced on a separate single-read 150-cycle Illumina NextSeq 550 flow cell. Processing in the source paper ran as follows. The immunoSEQ output contained only junctional sequences without quality scores, so filtering could not match that applied to full-length reads. To assign V/J genes and CDR3, sequences were annotated against IMGT germline references using PyIR, a Python wrapper for IgBLAST v1.9. Any read was removed if the V/J assignment was weak (E-value above 1e-6), the CDR3 was missing, or the read contained stop codons, out-of-frame junctions, or ambiguous translated residues. V3J clonotypes were defined by identical inferred V gene, J gene, and CDR3 amino acid sequence. The percentage overlap between two repertoires was calculated by dividing the number of shared unique clonotypes by the size of the smaller repertoire. Three approaches were used to assess repertoire richness: RTK rarefaction, the Chao1 estimator, and Recon v2.1 estimates of unobserved clonotypes. Generation probabilities were computed with OLGA for all TCRbeta clonotypes obtained by the gDNA method from a few donors. As stored in TCRdb, this immuneACCESS dataset retains in-frame rearrangements with V and J assigned. A fraction of the clones does not appear; measured against another copy, unresolved V genes explain less than half of the discrepancy, and the remainder lacks a known reason. Clonal size and the V and J genes are those of that table, whereas D and trimming came from the DNA. In this sample the table shows 980,000 or so clones, around 80% of which occur a single time. Nearly 1.5% of the sample is taken by the ten largest.

This TCR was sampled from a man younger than 30 in good health. The specimen sequenced was memory CD4+ T cells sorted from blood. This specimen's cell subset or site label, interpreted: CD45RA-negative fraction. The chain is made from TRBV10-3 and TRBJ2-7; the D segment is perhaps TRBD1 or TRBD2, each sharing 6 matched bases. The CDR3 amino acid sequence is: CAISGGTHSYEQYF. The DNA sequence follows: TGTGCCATCAGTGGCGGGACACACTCCTACGAGCAGTACTTC.